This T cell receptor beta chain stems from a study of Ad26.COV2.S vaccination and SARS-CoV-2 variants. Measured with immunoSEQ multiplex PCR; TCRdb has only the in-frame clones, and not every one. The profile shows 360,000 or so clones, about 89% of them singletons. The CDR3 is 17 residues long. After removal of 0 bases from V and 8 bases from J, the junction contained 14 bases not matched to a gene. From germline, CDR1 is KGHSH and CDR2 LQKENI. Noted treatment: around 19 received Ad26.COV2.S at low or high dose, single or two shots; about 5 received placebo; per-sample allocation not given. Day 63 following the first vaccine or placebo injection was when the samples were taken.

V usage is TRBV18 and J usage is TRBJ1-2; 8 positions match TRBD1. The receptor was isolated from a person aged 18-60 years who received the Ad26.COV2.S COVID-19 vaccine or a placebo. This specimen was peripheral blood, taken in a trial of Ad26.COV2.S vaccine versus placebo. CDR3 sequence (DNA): TGTGCCAGCTCACCACCAGGTTTTGGGACAGGACCGCCGGGCTACACCTTC. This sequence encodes CASSPPGFGTGPPGYTF.